Given below is one T cell receptor (beta chain) in context. The sample holds a few counts of this clone. This receptor's antigen is unknown. No much larger clonotype is one base removed from it; base qualities were not supplied. This sample was taken from a study of blood T cell repertoires in COVID-19 (dated by TCRdb to 2018 to 2020). For context, the study as a whole: Collaborator samples came from the United States, Italy and Spain and covered acute and convalescent phases of COVID-19. Where available, HLA class I and class II types were taken from metadata supplied by the sample provider and were not determined by assay-based typing. Samples came from the ongoing ImmuneRACE study (first 160 participants) plus 1,254 subjects from 6 global collaborators. Subjects who had been exposed to COVID-19, were actively infected with it, or had recovered from it provided the deeply sampled blood TCRbeta repertoires that made up the dataset. Nearly every sample came with metadata listing a de-identified subject ID, COVID-19 status, age in years and sex. The material from the prospective study consisted of cDNA or gDNA derived from T cells, B-cell-depleted T cells, or PBMCs. A freely available public database, intended as a resource for researchers studying the immune response to SARS-CoV-2, is where the repertoires were released. The research as a whole found: The amount of clinical and demographic metadata varied by source and participant and was provided uncurated.

TCRbeta CDR3 regions were amplified from genomic DNA using the immunoSEQ Assay, a bias-controlled multiplex PCR. As for the authors' bioinformatics: Nucleated cell counts per sample were estimated from amplification of reference gene primers within the assay. Sequence reads were collapsed and filtered to measure the absolute abundance of every unique TCRbeta CDR3 rearrangement. Productive Simpson clonality was computed per sample as the square root of Simpson's diversity index over productive rearrangements. TCRdb mirrors the immuneACCESS table, restricted to in-frame sequences. Some clones are absent from its copies; in checked studies, under half trace to an unresolved V gene, and the reason for the others is unknown. V and J calls and clone size follow that table, whereas D and trimming were derived from the DNA. The table for this sample lists some 66,000 clones; about 89% of them were counted only once. The top ten constitute under 8.5% of the sample.

The V end loses 2 bases and the J end loses 2 bases, and a stretch of 8 bases separates them. For CDR1 and CDR2, the germline V gene lists SGDLS and YYNGEE. CDR3 length: 13 amino acids, cysteine to phenylalanine. Only the CDR3 DNA is retained, 39 bases long and in frame from the first base. Each collaborating institution followed its own protocols to collect whole blood in K2EDTA tubes. For TCRbeta analysis, collaborator samples were shipped as frozen whole blood, as isolated PBMCs, or as DNA extracted from either sample type. Recombination connected TRBV9 to TRBJ2-7; a confident D gene designation cannot be given. This TCR was sampled from a human donor in a cohort sampled during active COVID-19. Specimen: peripheral blood. The CDR3 protein is CASSVAVAYEQYF. The DNA sequence is TGTGCCAGCAGCGTCGCGGTGGCCTACGAGCAGTACTTC.